What follows is one T cell receptor (beta chain) and its context. What it binds is unknown. Trimming at V came to 2 bases and at J to 11 bases, leaving 3 bases not matched to a gene. Germline CDR1 is GTSNPN and CDR2 is SVGIG (reference sequence). This CDR3 contains 11 residues. This sample was taken from a study of CD8 T cells in Susac syndrome. Overall study results and limits: It was acknowledged by the study that relatively few individuals were included in its TCR sequencing and HLA analysis.

Isolation of CD8+ and CD4+ T cells was performed negatively, whereas enrichment of TEMRA cells was done by FACS. The RNA input was roughly 0.45 to 1 ug, and it was reverse transcribed with random hexamers. Amplification of the TCR beta CDR3 was carried out by immunoSEQ multiplex PCR, which spanned a total of 54 Vbeta and 13 Jbeta segments. In TCRdb, the immunoSEQ multiplex PCR reads were re-called with MiXCR into one record per CDR3 protein. Altogether about 200,000 distinct CDR3 sequences are present, 85% to 95% being singletons, with the ten largest covering roughly 0.1%. This clonotype originated in a human donor in good health. This chain connects TRBV30 to TRBJ2-1, with 7 nucleotides matching TRBD1. The sample was CD4+ T cells from PBMCs. CDR3 bases: TGTGCCTGGAGTCCACAGGGGAAGCAGTTCTTC. Encoded protein: CAWSPQGKQFF.